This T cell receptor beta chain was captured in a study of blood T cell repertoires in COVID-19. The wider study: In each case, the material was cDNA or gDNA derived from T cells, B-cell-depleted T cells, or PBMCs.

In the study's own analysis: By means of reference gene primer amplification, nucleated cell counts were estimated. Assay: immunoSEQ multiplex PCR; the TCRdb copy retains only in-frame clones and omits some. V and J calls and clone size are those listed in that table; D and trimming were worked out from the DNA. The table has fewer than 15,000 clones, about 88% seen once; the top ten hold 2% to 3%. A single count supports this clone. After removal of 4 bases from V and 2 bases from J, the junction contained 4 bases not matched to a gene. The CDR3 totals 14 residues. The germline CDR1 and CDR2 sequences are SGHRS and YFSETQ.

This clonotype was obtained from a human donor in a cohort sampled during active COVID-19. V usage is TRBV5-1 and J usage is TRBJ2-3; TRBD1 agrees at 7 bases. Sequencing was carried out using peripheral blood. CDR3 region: CASSPGQATDTQYF. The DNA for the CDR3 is TGCGCCAGCAGCCCCGGACAGGCCACAGATACGCAGTATTTT.